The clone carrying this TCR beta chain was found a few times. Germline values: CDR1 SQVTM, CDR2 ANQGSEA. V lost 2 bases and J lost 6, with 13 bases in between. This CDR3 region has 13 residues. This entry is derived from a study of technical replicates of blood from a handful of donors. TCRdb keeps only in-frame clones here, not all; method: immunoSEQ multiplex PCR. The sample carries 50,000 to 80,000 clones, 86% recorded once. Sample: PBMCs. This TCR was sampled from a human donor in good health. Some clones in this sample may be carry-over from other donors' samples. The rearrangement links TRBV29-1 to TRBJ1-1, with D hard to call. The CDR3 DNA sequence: TGCAGCGTTGAAATTGGAAAAACAGCTGAAGCTTTCTTT. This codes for CSVEIGKTAEAFF. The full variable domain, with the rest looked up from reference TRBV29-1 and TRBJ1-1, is SAVISQKPSRDICQRGTSLTIQCQVDSQVTMMFWYRQQPGQSLTLIATANQGSEATYESGFVIDKFPISRPNLTFSTLTVSNMSPEDSSIYLCSVEIGKTAEAFFGQGTRLTVV.